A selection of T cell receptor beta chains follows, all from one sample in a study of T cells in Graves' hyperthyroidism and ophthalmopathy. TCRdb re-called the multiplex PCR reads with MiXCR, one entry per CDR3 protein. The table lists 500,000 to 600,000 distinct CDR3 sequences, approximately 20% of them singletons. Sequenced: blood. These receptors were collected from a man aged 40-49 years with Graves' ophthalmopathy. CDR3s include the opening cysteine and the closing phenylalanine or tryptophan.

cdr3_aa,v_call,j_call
CASSDAGEWSTEAFF,TRBV19,TRBJ1-1
CASQNSGSGETQYF,TRBV5-1,TRBJ2-5
CASSPAGGSPDTQYF,TRBV6-2/TRBV6-3,TRBJ2-3
CASSRDSSNTGELFF,TRBV6-1,TRBJ2-2
CASSDLGVFERYF,TRBV2,TRBJ2-7
CASSIGDSSYEQYF,TRBV9,TRBJ2-7
CASSLMGGAYEQCF,TRBV27,TRBJ2-7
CSARGLEEKLFF,TRBV20-1,TRBJ1-4
CASSETSGGPAYEQYF,TRBV7-8,TRBJ2-7
CSVGDRGDTEAFF,TRBV29-1,TRBJ1-1
CASSAWTGEDGYTF,TRBV5-1,TRBJ1-2
CASSLSDNNTDTQYF,TRBV7-9,TRBJ2-3
CASRRLDGYEQYF,TRBV27,TRBJ2-7
CASSQEGQDEQFF,TRBV4-2,TRBJ2-1
CASGPSGGETGELFF,TRBV2,TRBJ2-2
CASSLIRPTGELFF,TRBV7-2,TRBJ2-2